The present T cell receptor beta chain was sequenced within a study of shared clonotypes between healthy human individuals. Findings and limits, study-wide: Memory subsets generally showed lower estimated richness than naive subsets. Sample collection involved blood only; tissue repertoires are likely different.

Assay used: immunoSEQ multiplex PCR; TCRdb lists only in-frame clones, some missing. Here the sample spans hundreds of thousands of clones, 92% being singletons. Trimming pared 2 bases from V and 10 bases from J, leaving 11 bases between. Germline loops: CDR1 MNHNS, CDR2 SASEGT. This CDR3 comprises 12 residues. CD45RO-negative cells were positively selected for CCR7, leaving out terminally differentiated effector memory CD45RA+ cells. Regarding this clone: Its antigen is currently unknown.

This chain connects TRBV6-1 to TRBJ2-5, with TRBD2 as a possible D gene (5 bases). The TCR comes from a man aged 30 to 39 in good health. The sequenced sample was naive CD8+ T cells sorted from blood. The DNA of the CDR3 is TGTGCCAGCAGTGAACTGACGGGGATCCAGTACTTC. Encoded protein: CASSELTGIQYF.